One sample yielded the 4 T cell receptor beta chains listed below, sequenced in a study of long-term antiretroviral therapy in people with HIV. immunoSEQ v3.0 was run at survey level. The protocol was immunoSEQ multiplex PCR, while the TCRdb copy is restricted to in-frame clones and leaves out a portion. The repertoire holds 27,000 or so clones, with 85% as singletons. The source was unsorted PBMCs, collected about 5 years after starting antiretroviral therapy. All receptors come from a man aged 40-50 years with HIV.

The V and J genes are TRBV6-1 and TRBJ2-7, with D possibly matching TRBD1 (6 bases). Germline-derived CDR1 and CDR2 are MNHNS and SASEGT. There are 14 residues in the CDR3. The CDR3 nucleotides are TGTGTCTCTCGGACAGAACGATTCTCCTACGAGCAGTACTTC. It specifies CVSRTERFSYEQYF.

This chain links TRBV29-1 with TRBJ2-1; TRBD2 might be the D (5 bases). Between the trimmed V and J ends, which lost 0 bases and 10 bases, there was a span of 7 bases. Looked up from germline, CDR1 is SQVTM and CDR2 is ANQGSEA. The CDR3 sequence is 11 residues long. CDR3 nucleotides: TGCAGCGTTGAAGACGGGGAGGAGCAGTTCTTC. Protein product: CSVEDGEEQFF.

This chain joins TRBV9 and TRBJ2-5; 7 bases match TRBD2. With V trimmed by 0 bases and J by 0 bases, 2 bases remained unmatched. Looked up from germline, CDR1 is SGDLS and CDR2 is YYNGEE. The CDR3 sequence is 15 residues long. The CDR3 loop is CASSVDGGYQETQYF. CDR3 bases: TGTGCCAGCAGCGTAGACGGGGGGTACCAAGAGACCCAGTACTTC.

This clone was detected only once. The V gene is TRBV19, the J gene TRBJ2-7; the match to TRBD1 covers 9 bases. The CDR3 extends over 14 amino acids. CDR1 and CDR2 from the germline V gene are LNHDA and SQIVND (reference sequence). The V gene end was trimmed by 3 bases and the J gene end by 6 bases; junction bases not matched to a gene: 6. In nucleotides, the CDR3 is TGTGCCAGTAGTATGTGGGACAGGGCGTCCGAGCAGTACTTC. Its translation: CASSMWDRASEQYF.